This record looks at one T cell receptor beta chain sequence and its context. The length of the CDR3 is 17 residues. The germline V gene has CDR1 LGHDT and CDR2 YNNKEL (reference sequence). V was trimmed by 0 bases and J by 8 bases, leaving 19 bases between them. The sample comes from a study of blood T cell repertoires in COVID-19. Study-level background: Samples came from the United States, Italy and Spain, spanning acute and convalescent COVID-19. The analysed material was cDNA or gDNA that came from T cells, B-cell-depleted T cells, or PBMCs.

As handled by the study authors: Amplifying reference gene primers gave estimates of nucleated cell counts. Here immunoSEQ multiplex PCR was the method, and the copy in TCRdb shows in-frame clones only, minus some. That table gives V, J and clone size, and the DNA gave D and trimming. The sample carries roughly 300,000 clones, about 90% recorded once. The chain couples TRBV3-1 (or the pseudogene TRBV3-2) to TRBJ1-4, with D possibly TRBD1 on 6 matching bases. The receptor's source is a woman aged 50 to 60 who had recovered from COVID-19. Sequencing was done on a sample of peripheral blood. The CDR3 loop reads CASSQEWYGRGGEKLFF. The CDR3, as DNA: TGTGCCAGCAGCCAAGAGTGGTACGGCAGGGGTGGCGAAAAACTGTTTTTT.